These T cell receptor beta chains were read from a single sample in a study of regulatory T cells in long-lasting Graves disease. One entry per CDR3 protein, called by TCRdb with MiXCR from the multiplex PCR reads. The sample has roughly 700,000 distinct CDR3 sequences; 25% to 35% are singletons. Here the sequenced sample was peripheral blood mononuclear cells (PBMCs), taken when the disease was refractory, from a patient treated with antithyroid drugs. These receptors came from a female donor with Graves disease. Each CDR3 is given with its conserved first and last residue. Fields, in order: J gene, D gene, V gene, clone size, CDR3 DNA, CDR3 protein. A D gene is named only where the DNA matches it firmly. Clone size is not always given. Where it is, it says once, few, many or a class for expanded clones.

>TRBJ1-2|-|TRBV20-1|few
TGCAGTGCGGGGGGGTGGGGGAACTATGGCTACACCTTC
CSAGGWGNYGYTF
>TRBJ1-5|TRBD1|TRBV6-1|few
TGTGCCAGCAGACATACCGGGACAGGACAGAGCAATCAGCCCCAGCATTTT
CASRHTGTGQSNQPQHF
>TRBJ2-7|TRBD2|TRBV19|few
TGTGCCAGTAGTTCGCGTCCCGGGACTAGCGGGAGTGCCTACGAGCAGTACTTC
CASSSRPGTSGSAYEQYF
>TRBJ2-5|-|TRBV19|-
TGTGCCAGTAGTATAGTACTACAAGAGACCCAGTACTTC
CASSIVLQETQYF
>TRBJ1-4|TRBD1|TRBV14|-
TGTGCCAGCAGCCAGGCCAGGGGGGACGATGAAAAACTGTTTTTT
CASSQARGDDEKLFF
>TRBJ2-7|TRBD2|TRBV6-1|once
TGTGCCAGCCGACGGACTAGCGGGAACGAGCAGTACTTC
CASRRTSGNEQYF
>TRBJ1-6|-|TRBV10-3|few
TGTGCCATCAGTGAGAGCCGGATAATTAATTCACCCCTCCACTTT
CAISESRIINSPLHF
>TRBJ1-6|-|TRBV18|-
TGTGCCAGCTCACCATTTGAGGGTTCACCCCTCCACTTT
CASSPFEGSPLHF
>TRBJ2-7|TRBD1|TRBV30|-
TGTGCCTGGAGTGTAGTTACAGGGGCTGGCGAGCAGTACTTC
CAWSVVTGAGEQYF
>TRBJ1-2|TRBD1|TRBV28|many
TGTGCCAGCAGTTTGGTGGGACAGGGCTATACTAACTATGGCTACACCTTC
CASSLVGQGYTNYGYTF
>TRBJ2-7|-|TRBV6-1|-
TGTGCCAGCACATTAGGGCCTTACGAGCAGTACTTC
CASTLGPYEQYF
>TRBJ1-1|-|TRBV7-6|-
TGTGCCAGCAGCTTGGCAATTAACACTGAAGCTTTCTTT
CASSLAINTEAFF
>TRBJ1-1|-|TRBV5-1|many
TGTGCCAGCAGTTTAGCGACAGTAAACACTGAAGCTTTCTTT
CASSLATVNTEAFF
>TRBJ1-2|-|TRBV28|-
TGTGCCAGCAGTTTAGTGGTGACAGGATTTGGCTACACCTTC
CASSLVVTGFGYTF
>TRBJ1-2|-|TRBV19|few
TGTGCCAGTAGTCCCCGCCCCAGGGGCCATAACTATGGCTACACCTTC
CASSPRPRGHNYGYTF
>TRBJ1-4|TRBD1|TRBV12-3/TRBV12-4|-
TGTGCCACCCAGGGGGACGGCGTAGGGGGAAAACTGTTTTTT
CATQGDGVGGKLFF